This T cell receptor (beta chain) came from a study of cytomegalovirus exposure and HLA in healthy donors (dated by TCRdb to the late 2010s). Notes on the research overall: An earlier analysis of some 620 of the donors reported approximately 300 Gb of sequence data and 100 million to 120 million unique TCR beta sequences obtained from about 179 million T cells. In a later genetic analysis, genome-wide SNP genotypes for about three fifths of the roughly 670 donors were used, and that subset was treated as a discovery cohort. Four to six DR-DQ haplotypes were handled as single units for association and clustering, since linkage in the cohort was strong. The study profiled the T cell repertoires of 500 to 800 subjects by immunosequencing and related them to cytomegalovirus serostatus. An early release that covered roughly 600 HLA-typed donors contained around 300 gigabases of sequencing data and tens of millions of unique TCR sequences. Across some 400 genotyped donors of the cohort, an average of roughly 230,000 unique TCR beta nucleotide sequences per donor were sequenced, and roughly 18% of those sequences were non-productive. To predict cytomegalovirus infection status, the study brought together high-throughput TCR immunosequencing, statistical association of individual TCRs with disease status, and machine learning. All discovery cohort repertoires had been generated on a single sequencing platform. The number of typed donors differed by locus: about 620-640 for A, B, C, DRB1 and DQB1; 500 to 550 for DQA1; 606 for DPA1; and around 450 for DPB1. In a later analysis, previously published TCR beta repertoires from hundreds of donors were re-analyzed and high-resolution HLA genotyping was added so that TCR occurrence patterns could be studied. Along with the roughly 670-subject first cohort, a separate validation cohort of over a hundred different subjects was used. HLA typing covered class I and class II loci at four-digit resolution. Rather than drawing on any new phenotypic data, the later analysis identified candidate immune exposures from TCR beta sequences and the way those sequences occurred across donors. The study aimed to test whether cataloging public T cell receptors could reveal signatures of past pathogen exposure. Of the roughly 390 genotyped donors, over 70% fell in the genetic ancestry cluster associated with self-reported Caucasian donors. In an earlier analysis of a few hundred of the donors, high-throughput TCR beta sequencing was used to judge whether each TCR beta V gene segment behaved as functional or pseudogenic. Donor age, sex, ethnicity and CMV serostatus were compiled together with the repertoire data.

The germline V gene provides CDR1 SGHTA and CDR2 FQGNSA. V trim: 4 bases; J trim: 0 bases; unmatched bases: 3. Taken from cysteine to phenylalanine, the CDR3 has 15 residues. The sequence is cut down to CDR3 DNA, 45 bases in frame from base 1. Receptors were amplified or captured by the immunoSEQ multiplex PCR assay. A mixture of 60 forward primers for TCR Vbeta segments and 13 reverse primers for TCR Jbeta segments was used in the multiplex PCR. The CDR3 region of rearranged TCR beta genes was amplified from genomic DNA by a multiplex PCR assay. On the Illumina HiSeq System, the amplified TCR beta libraries were sequenced as 87-base-pair reads. The study's own analysis went as follows. A later analysis tallied 70 million to 100 million unique TCR beta chains across the approximately 670 repertoires, and around 10 million of those chains were shared by two or more donors. A nearest-neighbor algorithm error-corrected the raw reads and collapsed the reads into unique sequences, merging closely related sequences to remove PCR and sequencing errors. CDR3 sequences were aligned to IMGT reference sequences to assign V, D and J gene segments. For a sequence to be retained, a match of at least six nucleotides was required to both a V gene segment and a J gene segment. Rearrangements were classified as productive when the CDR3 lacked stop codons and remained in frame with V and J, and all other rearrangements were classified as non-productive. CDR3 was defined by IMGT convention, running from the second conserved V-encoded cysteine to the conserved J-encoded phenylalanine. Sequences without an unambiguous match to a single V gene segment were excluded from the earlier analysis of a few hundred of the donors. In an earlier analysis of 587 of the donors, a V segment was called functional when productive rearrangements were above 56.7%, and segregating when the standard deviation between donors exceeded 5%. To diagnose cytomegalovirus status from the catalog of TCR beta chain sequences, a statistical classification framework was built. V and J gene assignment, in a later analysis, came from comparing TCR nucleotide sequences with IMGT/GENE-DB human TR gene sequences. Using the TCRdist pipeline, a later analysis assigned CDR3 sequences along with most-parsimonious VDJ recombination scenarios. In a later analysis, each TCR beta chain was defined by its CDR3 amino acid sequence together with its V-gene family, and reads without a unique V-gene family were excluded. To address suspected cross-contamination and a sequencing artifact, a later analysis removed over 500 highly shared, low-generation-probability nucleotide sequences. For each public chain, a later analysis derived a clonal expansion index from normalized ranks of inferred template counts within each repertoire. In a later analysis, generation probabilities were computed with a VDJ recombination model fitted to out-of-frame rearrangements, and the resulting probabilities were checked against IGoR. In a later analysis, hypergeometric tests were used to score TCR-TCR, TCR-HLA and TCR-CMV co-occurrence, with a repertoire-size bias correction applied to TCR pairs. False discovery rates were estimated in a later analysis by permuting HLA or CMV assignments 20 times. A later analysis grouped co-occurring TCRs with DBSCAN, adding TCRdist sequence similarity when clustering within HLA-allele-positive subsets. Repertoires with fewer than 30,000 or more than 120,000 public chains, plus five repertoires with anomalous nucleotide sharing, were excluded from co-occurrence clustering. The clones in this table, taken by TCRdb from immuneACCESS, are in-frame only. Not every clone is retained; where verified, under half of the shortfall comes from an unresolved V gene, and the cause of the rest is unknown. That table is the source of V, J and clone size, and D and trimming were worked out from the DNA. The sample contains about 230,000 clones, more than 75% of them found a single time. The ten biggest clones cover 1% to 1.5% of the sample.

This clone was detected only once. Its recognized antigen is unknown. Base qualities were left out, and no much larger clone turns up one base away. General conclusions and limits of the study: Linkage disequilibrium might explain the correlated functional status among segregating V segments, but an unknown experimental factor could not be excluded. Most TCR sequences were observed very rarely across donors, whereas some public TCRs were present in many individuals. Three of the identified cytomegalovirus-associated TCR beta chains were confirmed in vitro to be specific for cytomegalovirus antigens. A cluster of highly shared sequence variants was judged likely to represent a technical artifact of the sequencing pipeline. Cytomegalovirus status was reported to be diagnosed by the classifier with high specificity and sensitivity in both the original and validation cohorts. According to a later analysis, most CMV-associated TCR beta chains appeared to be HLA-restricted, and the HLA associations seemed to be driven largely by CMV exposure. A total of 150 to 200 TCR beta chains were listed by the study as associated with cytomegalovirus. Approximately 18 rarely observed V segments, including chromosome 9 orphons, were excluded from the earlier analysis of 550 to 700 of the donors because counts were too low. Broadly in line with IMGT annotations, most TCR beta V segments showed up in productive rearrangements about 90% or about 30% of the time in an earlier analysis of approximately 600 of the donors. The only immune exposure information available for the cohort was CMV serostatus. Because HLA typing was unavailable for some donors at each locus, only the typed subset was used in association tests. The 87-base-pair reads could not distinguish some IMGT-functional V segments, including TRBV6-2 and TRBV6-3, so those segments were excluded. A further reported finding was that TCR beta sequences accurately predicted the HLA-A and HLA-B alleles for most subjects in the first cohort. In a later analysis, some 17,000 TCR beta sequences were associated with specific HLA alleles at a false discovery rate of 0.05. This cohort had only TCR beta chains sequenced, and the lack of alpha or paired-chain data limited which features could be detected. Presence/absence analyses assumed roughly uniform sequencing depth across donors, an assumption that may not hold. When HLA alleles, especially DR and DQ, strongly co-occurred, TCR associations were difficult to assign to individual alleles. In a later analysis, HLA-associated TCR beta chains were found to be more clonally expanded and to have lower generation probabilities than equally common non-associated chains. A later analysis reported that several top co-occurrence clusters appeared linked to parvovirus B19, influenza, CMV and Epstein-Barr virus. According to a later analysis, TCR association rates differed among HLA loci, with DRB1 alleles showing the most associated TCRs and HLA-C alleles showing the fewest. According to the authors, the approach could potentially be generalized to other disease states and immunological phenotypes. According to a later genetic analysis, donors in an Asian-associated ancestry cluster had fewer N-insertions in productive TCRs than the approximately 650-donor mean. In a later genetic analysis, a missense DCLRE1C variant was associated with V-gene and J-gene trimming of TCR beta chains, and the association was replicated in an independent cohort.

The cohort was made up of roughly 670 healthy bone marrow donors. At the time of sampling, every cohort member was nominally healthy, though immune exposures that went unrecorded were likely present. Of the roughly 620 cohort members, 289 had positive CMV serostatus and roughly 330 had negative CMV serostatus, and CMV serostatus was not recorded for the donor. Every donor gave a peripheral blood sample, and the peripheral blood mononuclear cells from that sample were used for TCR beta sequencing. The Qiagen DNeasy Blood Extraction Kit was used to extract genomic DNA from the blood cell samples. The rearranged chain carries TRBV7-2 and TRBJ2-1; TRBD2 aligns with 7 central bases. The sequencing sample was made of PBMCs. The clonotype was recovered from a human donor in good health. The CDR3 protein: CASSSGLPSYNEQFF. In nucleotides, the sequence is TGTGCCAGCAGCTCGGGACTACCCTCCTACAATGAGCAGTTCTTC.